These 17 T cell receptor beta chains were sequenced from one sample in a study of blood T cell repertoires in COVID-19. Repertoires were generated with immunoSEQ multiplex PCR, while TCRdb's copy carries only in-frame clones and drops some. This sample has about 140,000 clones, with over 75% found just once. Source material: peripheral blood. The receptor source for this set is a man aged 45-65 years with acute or convalescent COVID-19.

This sequence joins TRBV12-5 and TRBJ2-3; TRBD1 agrees at 7 bases. CDR1 is LGHNT, CDR2 FRNRAP, per germline. Losses at the gene ends were 0 bases for V and 4 bases for J; bases not matched to a gene: 4. The CDR3 consists of 15 residues. The CDR3 spells CASGLVYRGSDTQYF. The CDR3 DNA is TGTGCTAGTGGTTTGGTCTACAGGGGTTCAGATACGCAGTATTTT.

In nucleotides, the CDR3 is TGTGCCATCACCCCGGGACAGGGGGCCGCCTACGAGCAGTACTTC. As protein: CAITPGQGAAYEQYF. The chain is built from TRBV10-3 and TRBJ2-7; 12 bases fit TRBD1. The CDR3 extends over 15 amino acids. With 7 bases clipped from V and 2 bases from J, the junction kept 6 bases outside the gene matches. Germline values: CDR1 ENHRY, CDR2 SYGVKD.

J is TRBJ1-1 and V is TRBV5-5; D is ambiguous. The germline gives CDR1 SGHKS, CDR2 YYEKEE (reference sequence). The CDR3 totals 15 residues. V was pared by 1 base and J by 0 bases, with 10 bases between. The CDR3 spells CASSLQVSMNTEAFF. The CDR3 DNA sequence: TGTGCCAGCAGCTTGCAGGTGTCAATGAACACTGAAGCTTTCTTT.

This chain connects TRBV18 to TRBJ2-7; D is perhaps TRBD1 (6 bases). This CDR3 spans 14 amino acids. Germline V gives CDR1 KGHSH, CDR2 LQKENI. Deletions cut 3 bases from V and 3 bases from J, with 12 bases between. CDR3 coding DNA: TGTGCCAGCTCACCCCAAGGACAGAGCTACGAGCAGTACTTC. This gives the protein CASSPQGQSYEQYF.

The rearrangement joins TRBV5-1 to TRBJ2-7, with D perhaps matching TRBD2 (6 bases). The CDR3 extends over 13 amino acids. The germline V gene encodes CDR1 SGHRS and CDR2 YFSETQ. The V end lost 2 bases, the J end lost 2 bases, and 8 bases lay between the germline ends. In DNA, the CDR3 is TGCGCCAGCAGCTTAGGAGGGCCCTACGAGCAGTACTTC. Encoded protein: CASSLGGPYEQYF. The variable domain in full, completed from reference TRBV5-1 and TRBJ2-7, reads KAGVTQTPRYLIKTRGQQVTLSCSPISGHRSVSWYQQTPGQGLQFLFEYFSETQRNKGNFPGRFSGRQFSNSRSEMNVSTLELGDSALYLCASSLGGPYEQYFGPGTRLTVT.

The DNA of the CDR3 is TGTGCCAGCAGCTCCCCCGGTTCGACCCGACAGGGGAGCTCCTACGAGCAGTACTTC. Its translation is CASSSPGSTRQGSSYEQYF. The chain joins TRBV11-2 to TRBJ2-7; TRBD1 matches 8 bases. Trimming at V came to 4 bases and at J to 0 bases, leaving 17 bases not matched to a gene. This CDR3 comprises 19 residues. Germline lookup yields CDR1 SGHAT and CDR2 FQNNGV.

This rearrangement joins TRBV10-3 to TRBJ2-3, with D maybe TRBD2 (6 bases). This CDR3 region has 15 residues. Trimming pared 3 bases from V and 2 bases from J, leaving 12 bases between. Germline assignment: CDR1 ENHRY and CDR2 SYGVKD. This CDR3 is CAISDGAGNTDTQYF. CDR3 DNA: TGTGCCATCAGTGACGGGGCGGGGAACACAGATACGCAGTATTTT.

The rearrangement links TRBV18 to TRBJ2-7; 7 bases match TRBD1. CDR1 is KGHSH and CDR2 is LQKENI in the germline V gene. This CDR3 has 14 residues. V trimming: 6 bases; J trimming: 6 bases; junction bases outside the gene matches: 11. CDR3 DNA sequence: TGTGCCAGCTCCCGGAGCTTAGGGGGCCTCGAGCAGTACTTC. Translation gives CASSRSLGGLEQYF.

This clone has a handful of counts. The chain carries TRBV18 and TRBJ1-2, with D possibly TRBD1 on 5 matching bases. The CDR3 is 15 residues long. Looked up from germline, CDR1 is KGHSH and CDR2 is LQKENI. Trimming removed 0 bases at V and 8 bases at J, with 16 bases between. The CDR3 DNA sequence: TGTGCCAGCTCACCACCCCAAGCTGGGGCTACAGGCTACACCTTC. This codes for CASSPPQAGATGYTF.

V usage is TRBV11-3 and J usage is TRBJ2-1; tentative D call: TRBD2 (5 bases). The CDR3 covers 16 residues. Per the germline V gene, CDR1 is SGHNT and CDR2 is YENEEA. V lost 0 bases to trimming and J lost 4 bases, with 13 bases between them. CDR3 residues: CASSLEGSVSYNEQFF. CDR3 in DNA: TGTGCCAGCAGCTTAGAAGGTAGCGTTTCGTACAATGAGCAGTTCTTC.

The chain is built from TRBV29-1 and TRBJ2-7; TRBD2 aligns across 9 bases. CDR1 and CDR2 from the germline V gene are SQVTM and ANQGSEA. This CDR3 spans 17 amino acids. V gave up 3 bases and J gave up 2 bases; unmatched junction bases: 14. DNA of the CDR3: TGCAGCGTTGAGGGACGGCCTGCTAGCGGGATAGCCTACGAGCAGTACTTC. It specifies CSVEGRPASGIAYEQYF.

This clone was observed a few times. The chain uses TRBV9 and TRBJ2-5; TRBD1 might be the D (5 bases). CDR1 and CDR2 from the germline V gene are SGDLS and YYNGEE. CDR3 length: 16 amino acids. Trimming cost V 4 bases and J 7 bases, with 23 bases left between them. CDR3 in DNA: TGTGCCAGCAGCCCCACAAGTAGGGGTGGTTGGAGGACCCAGTACTTC. Its protein is CASSPTSRGGWRTQYF.

The genes are TRBV6-2 or TRBV6-3 and TRBJ2-2, with 9 bases that match TRBD2. Germline CDR1 and CDR2: MNHEY and SVGEGT. With 5 bases clipped from V and 6 bases from J, the junction kept 4 bases outside the gene matches. CDR3 length: 14 residues. CDR3 bases: TGTGCCAGCAGTCGCGGGGGGGGAGCCGGGGAGCTGTTTTTT. Its protein product is CASSRGGGAGELFF.

The gene calls are TRBV24-1 and TRBJ1-2; tentative D call: TRBD1 (5 bases). The CDR3 consists of 14 residues. Trimming removed 4 bases from V and 8 bases from J, with 16 bases in between. In germline, CDR1 is KGHDR, CDR2 SFDVKD. The CDR3 DNA reads TGTGCCACCAGTGACCATACAGGCCCGGAAGGCTACACCTTC. Amino acids: CATSDHTGPEGYTF.

This chain joins TRBV29-1 and TRBJ1-2; 9 bases align to TRBD1. Germline V gene lookup returns CDR1 SQVTM and CDR2 ANQGSEA. This CDR3 region has 12 residues. The junction had 4 bases not matched to a gene; V was cut back by 7 bases and J by 4 bases. CDR3 sequence reads: CSAGTGLYGYTF. CDR3 nucleotide sequence: TGCAGCGCCGGGACAGGGCTCTATGGCTACACCTTC.

As for this clone: The junction departs from germline at one end; a sequencing error may be responsible. V usage is TRBV19 and J usage is TRBJ1-1, with 7 bases lining up with TRBD1. Germline CDR1 reads LNHDA; CDR2 reads SQIVND (reference sequence). This CDR3 comprises 15 residues. The CDR3 spells CASNHRTGLKTEAFF. CDR3 sequence (DNA): TGTGCCAGTAACCACAGGACAGGTCTGAAGACTGAAGCTTTCTTT.

The CDR3 bases are TGTGCCAGCAGTAGAACACAAGAGACCCAGTACTTC. This gives the protein CASSRTQETQYF. This chain connects TRBV2 to TRBJ2-5; no clear D. Trimming removed 5 bases at V and 2 bases at J, with 6 bases between. Germline V gene data show CDR1 as SNHLY and CDR2 as FYNNEI. The CDR3 has 12 residues.